This TCR beta chain is from a study of CD8 T cells in ankylosing spondylitis. Quantitative 5'-RACE with molecular barcodes produced the TCR beta libraries. TCRdb used MiXCR to reprocess the 5' RACE reads, holding one entry per CDR3 protein. The sample holds some 330,000 distinct CDR3 sequences, 7% to 9% seen once. This clonotype appeared many times. Its antigen is still unknown. V was shortened by 3 bases and J by 5 bases, with 14 bases between the two germline ends. The CDR3 length is 15 residues. Study-wide results and limits: About 8 highly homologous variants made up a TCR beta motif that seemed to typify ankylosing spondylitis blood. There was reportedly significant enrichment of clones that were disease-linked in matched ankylosing spondylitis synovial fluid. Peripheral blood samples showed relatively rare disease-linked clones, and these clones were CD8+. Some motif variants had been reported before (in reactive arthritis synovial fluid and blood).

The receptor comes from a male donor with ankylosing spondylitis. Sequenced input: blood, either unsorted or a sorted T cell fraction (not recorded which). V is TRBV12-3 or TRBV12-4 and J is TRBJ1-5, with a tentative D call TRBD1 (5 bases). The CDR3 protein is CASSLLGTGDQPQHF. CDR3 DNA: TGTGCCAGCAGTTTGTTGGGGACGGGAGATCAGCCCCAGCATTTT.